Included here is one TCR beta chain sequence, with context. What it recognizes is unknown. Random hexamers were used to reverse transcribe the RNA input (about 0.45 to 1 ug). TCRdb reprocessed the immunoSEQ multiplex PCR reads with MiXCR, giving one entry per CDR3 protein. The sample holds some 130,000 distinct CDR3 sequences; more than 85% are singletons and the top ten take approximately 0.18%. This sample is part of a study of CD8 T cells in Susac syndrome. Study-level background: When their blood was taken, patients with Susac syndrome were therapy-naive, taking corticosteroids, or taking intravenous immunoglobulin alone.

Study results and caveats: There were over 15 Susac-specific public clones in total CD8+ repertoires and five or six in CD8+ TEMRA repertoires. Peak Susac CD8+ clonal expansion occurred in TEMRA cells and active patients.

V lost 5 bases, J lost 1 base, and 11 bases lay in between. Looked up from germline, CDR1 is SGHAT and CDR2 is FQNNGV. The CDR3 extends over 15 amino acids. V and J are TRBV11-2 and TRBJ2-2, with D possibly TRBD2 on 5 matching bases. The sequence came from a human donor with Susac syndrome. The specimen sequenced was CD8+ T cells from PBMCs. The CDR3 region is CASSSDYLNTGELFF. CDR3 in DNA: TGTGCCAGCAGCAGCGACTACCTGAACACCGGGGAGCTGTTTTTT.